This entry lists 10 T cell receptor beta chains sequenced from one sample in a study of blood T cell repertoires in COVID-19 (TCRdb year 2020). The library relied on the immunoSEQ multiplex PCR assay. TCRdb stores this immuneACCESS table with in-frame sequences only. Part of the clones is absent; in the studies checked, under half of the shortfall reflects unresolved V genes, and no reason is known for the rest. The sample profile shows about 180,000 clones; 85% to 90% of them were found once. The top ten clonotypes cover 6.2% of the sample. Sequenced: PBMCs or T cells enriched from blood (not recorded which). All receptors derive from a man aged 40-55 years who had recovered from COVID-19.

This CDR3 reads CASSPQGGLAGGNPNTGELFF. The CDR3 nucleotides are TGTGCCAGCAGCCCCCAGGGTGGACTAGCGGGAGGTAACCCGAACACCGGGGAGCTGTTTTTT. The chain carries TRBV7-3 and TRBJ2-2; 14 bases fit TRBD2. The CDR3 sequence is 21 residues long. V lost 5 bases, J lost 0 bases, and 14 bases stayed unmatched. Germline V lookup: CDR1 SGHTA, CDR2 FQGTGA.

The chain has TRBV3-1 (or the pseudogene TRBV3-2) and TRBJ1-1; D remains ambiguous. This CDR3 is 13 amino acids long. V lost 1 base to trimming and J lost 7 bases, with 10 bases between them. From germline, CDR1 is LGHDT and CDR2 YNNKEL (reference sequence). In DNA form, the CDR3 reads TGTGCCAGCAGCCAAGGAGCGAGGATTGAAGCTTTCTTT. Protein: CASSQGARIEAFF.

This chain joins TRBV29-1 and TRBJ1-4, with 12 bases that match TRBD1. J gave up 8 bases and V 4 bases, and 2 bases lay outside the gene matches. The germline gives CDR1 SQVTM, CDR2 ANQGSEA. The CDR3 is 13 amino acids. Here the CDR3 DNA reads TGCAGCGTTGCCGGGACAGGGGGCGAAAAACTGTTTTTT. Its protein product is CSVAGTGGEKLFF.

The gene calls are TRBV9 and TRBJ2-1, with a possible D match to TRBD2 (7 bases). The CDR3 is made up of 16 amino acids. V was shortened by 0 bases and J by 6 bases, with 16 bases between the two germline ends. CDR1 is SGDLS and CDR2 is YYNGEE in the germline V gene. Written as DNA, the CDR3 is TGTGCCAGCAGCGTAGCCCCCGGGCGGGGGCGCAATGAGCAGTTCTTC. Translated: CASSVAPGRGRNEQFF.

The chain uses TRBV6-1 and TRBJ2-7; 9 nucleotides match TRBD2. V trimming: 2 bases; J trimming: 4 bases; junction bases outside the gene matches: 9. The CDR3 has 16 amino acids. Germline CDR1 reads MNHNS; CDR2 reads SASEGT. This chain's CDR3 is CASSESPSGIMYEQYF. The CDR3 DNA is TGTGCCAGCAGTGAATCTCCTAGCGGGATAATGTACGAGCAGTACTTC.

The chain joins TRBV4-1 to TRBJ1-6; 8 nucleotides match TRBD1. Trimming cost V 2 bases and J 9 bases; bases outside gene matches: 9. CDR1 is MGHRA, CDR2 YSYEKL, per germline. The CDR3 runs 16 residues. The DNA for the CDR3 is TGCGCCAGCAGCCAACTGGGACAGGACTCCTTTTCACCCCTCCACTTT. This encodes CASSQLGQDSFSPLHF.

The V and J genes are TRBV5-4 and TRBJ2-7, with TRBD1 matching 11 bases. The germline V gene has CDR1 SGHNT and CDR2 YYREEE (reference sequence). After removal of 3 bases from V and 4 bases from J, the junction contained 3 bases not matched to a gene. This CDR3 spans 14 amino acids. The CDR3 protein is CASSSGQGGYEQYF. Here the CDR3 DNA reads TGTGCCAGCAGCTCGGGACAGGGGGGTTACGAGCAGTACTTC.

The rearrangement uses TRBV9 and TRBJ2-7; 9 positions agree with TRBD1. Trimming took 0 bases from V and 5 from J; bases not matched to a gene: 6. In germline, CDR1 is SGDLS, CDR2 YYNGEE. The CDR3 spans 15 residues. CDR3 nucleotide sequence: TGTGCCAGCAGCGTAGGGGGACAGGGTCGGCACGAGCAGTACTTC. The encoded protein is CASSVGGQGRHEQYF.

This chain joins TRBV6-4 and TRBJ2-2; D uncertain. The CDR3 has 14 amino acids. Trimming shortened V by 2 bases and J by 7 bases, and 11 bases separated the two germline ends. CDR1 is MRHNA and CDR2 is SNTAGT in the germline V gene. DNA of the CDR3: TGTGCCAGCAGTGACGATCTTAACGGCGGGGAGCTGTTTTTT. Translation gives CASSDDLNGGELFF.

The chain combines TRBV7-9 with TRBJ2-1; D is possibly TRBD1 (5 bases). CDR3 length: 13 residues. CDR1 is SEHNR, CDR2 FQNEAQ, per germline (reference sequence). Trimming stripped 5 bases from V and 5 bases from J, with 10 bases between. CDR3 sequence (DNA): TGTGCCAGCAGCCTAAAGGGGAACAATGAGCAGTTCTTC. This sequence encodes CASSLKGNNEQFF.